This T cell receptor (beta chain) originates from a study of early T cells in non-severe SARS-CoV-2 infection. Study overall: Sequenced bulk RNA came from whole blood that was unsorted, and chains were unpaired.

As part of library construction, unique molecular identifiers were attached to individual cDNA molecules. MiXCR, run by TCRdb on the 5' RACE reads, gives a single entry per CDR3 protein. The sample carries roughly 51,000 distinct CDR3 sequences, around 10% recorded once. The table lists this clonotype with many counts. The antigen is not known. Study-level points and caveats: A preference for anti-spike CD8 responses marked VDJdb matching, which missed private and CD4 specificities.

This clonotype originated in an adult who was a healthcare worker with PCR-confirmed SARS-CoV-2 infection or an uninfected control (not recorded which). Sequencing was done on a sample of whole blood.

The CDR3 DNA follows: TGTGCCAGCAGTTCGGCAGGGCGGAATGAGCAGTTCTTC. It yields the protein CASSSAGRNEQFF. The chain recombines TRBV12-3 or TRBV12-4 with TRBJ2-1; maybe TRBD1 (5 bases). The germline V and J ends were trimmed by 4 bases and 7 bases, with 11 bases remaining between them. The CDR3 is 13 residues long.